The sequence of this TCR beta chain was determined in a study of blood T cells in healthy people across ages. Sample-barcoded 5' priming and a J-beta primer mix drove a second PCR of roughly 7 to 11 cycles. Per sample, CDR3-containing paired-end reads numbered at least 2.5 million. Each CDR3 protein is one row after TCRdb ran MiXCR on the 5' RACE reads. The sample holds around 990,000 distinct CDR3 sequences, 35% to 40% seen once. In this sample, this clonotype turned up a few times. Aged roughly 6 to 100, donors were systemically healthy Caucasians from Russia. The source material was blood. The clonotype originates from a man aged 18 to 29 in good health.

CDR3 coding DNA: TGTGCCAGCAGTGAAGCGAACGGGGGCCCTGAAGCTTTCTTT. Its translation is CASSEANGGPEAFF. This chain links TRBV2 with TRBJ1-1; D is possibly TRBD1 (6 bases). With 0 bases removed from V and 6 bases from J, the gap between germline ends came to 11 bases. CDR1 is SNHLY and CDR2 is FYNNEI in the germline V gene. The CDR3 sequence is 14 residues long.